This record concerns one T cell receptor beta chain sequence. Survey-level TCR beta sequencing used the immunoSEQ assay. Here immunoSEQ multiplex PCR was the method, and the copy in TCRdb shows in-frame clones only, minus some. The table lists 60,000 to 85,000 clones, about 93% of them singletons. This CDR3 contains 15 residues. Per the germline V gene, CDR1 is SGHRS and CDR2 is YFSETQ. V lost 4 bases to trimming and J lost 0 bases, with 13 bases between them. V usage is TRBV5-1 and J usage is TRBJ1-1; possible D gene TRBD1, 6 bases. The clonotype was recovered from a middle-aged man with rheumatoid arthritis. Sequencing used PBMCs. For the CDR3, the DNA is TGCGCCAGCAGCATGTCGGGACACTTGAACACTGAAGCTTTCTTT. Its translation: CASSMSGHLNTEAFF.